The present T cell receptor beta chain was sequenced within a study of cytomegalovirus exposure and HLA in healthy donors. Study-level points and caveats: An analysis was carried out at a later point. It showed that HLA-associated TCR beta chains were more clonally expanded than equally common non-associated chains. Most TCRs appeared rarely, but some public TCRs recurred in many donors. Per published accounts, TCR beta sequences correctly predicted the HLA-A and HLA-B alleles of most subjects.

Note on this clone: Its antigen is unidentified.

Participants comprised healthy donors of bone marrow. With 60 Vbeta and 13 Jbeta primers, the PCR was carried out. Assay: immunoSEQ multiplex PCR; the TCRdb copy retains only in-frame clones and omits some. The data contain 110,000 to 150,000 clones, roughly 10% of them seen just once; the ten biggest clones take up 1.8%. Germline V lookup: CDR1 SQVTM, CDR2 ANQGSEA. V lost 4 bases to trimming and J lost 5 bases; unmatched junction nucleotides: 4. This CDR3 has 14 residues. The chain uses TRBV29-1 and TRBJ2-2; 10 nucleotides align to TRBD1. Sequencing used PBMCs. This sequence was found in a man aged 45-65 years in good health and CMV-seronegative. Here the CDR3 reads CSVVGTGVTGELFF. The CDR3 DNA reads as TGCAGCGTTGTCGGGACAGGGGTTACCGGGGAGCTGTTTTTT.